A single sample is the source of the 13 T cell receptor beta chains below, sequenced in a study of blood T cells in healthy people across ages. It was with a sample-barcoded 5' primer and a J-beta primer mix that a second PCR of about 7 to 12 cycles was run. TCRdb passed the 5' RACE reads through MiXCR, listing each CDR3 protein once. The table has about 1.6 million distinct CDR3 sequences, 30% to 40% seen once. The source material was blood. The receptors derive from a woman between 25 and 40 years old in good health.

The chain employs TRBV28 and TRBJ2-7; D may match TRBD1 or TRBD2 (5 bases each). The CDR3 loop spans 16 amino acids. The ends were cut back, 1 base at V and 1 base at J, with 14 bases in the middle. The germline gives CDR1 MDHEN, CDR2 SYDVKM. CDR3 sequence (DNA): TGTGCCAGCAGTTTATACGGGACGGAATATTCCTACGAGCAGTACTTC. Translation: CASSLYGTEYSYEQYF.

The table lists this clonotype with a few counts. The chain employs TRBV5-8 and TRBJ2-7; no clear D. The CDR3 runs to 16 residues. The V end was cut by 3 bases, the J end by 0 bases, with 16 bases between. The germline V gene encodes CDR1 SGHTS and CDR2 YDEGEE. CDR3 nucleotide sequence: TGTGCCAGCAGCTCGAAGAGGACGCGTGTCTCCTACGAGCAGTACTTC. This codes for CASSSKRTRVSYEQYF.

A word on this clonotype: At one end the junction does not follow the germline gene, possibly because of a read error. The chain combines TRBV2 with TRBJ1-2, with TRBD1 matching 7 bases. CDR1 and CDR2 from the germline V gene are SNHLY and FYNNEI. The CDR3 is 14 residues long. This CDR3 is CASTEDRASYGYTF. The CDR3 DNA sequence: TGTGCCAGCACTGAAGACAGGGCTTCCTATGGCTACACCTTC.

The chain employs TRBV7-9 and TRBJ2-7; D is perhaps TRBD2 (6 bases). This CDR3 spans 14 amino acids. CDR1 is SEHNR and CDR2 is FQNEAQ in the germline V gene (reference sequence). V lost 1 base and J 5 bases, leaving 12 bases between the germline ends. DNA for the CDR3: TGTGCCAGCAGCTTAGTTGCTAGCGCCAACGAGCAGTACTTC. Its protein product is CASSLVASANEQYF.

The table lists this clonotype with a few counts. CDR3 sequence: CASSLGPDSSYEQYF. CDR3 coding DNA: TGTGCCAGCAGCTTGGGTCCGGATAGCTCCTACGAGCAGTACTTC. The gene calls are TRBV11-2 and TRBJ2-7; D gene unclear. This CDR3 is built from 15 residues. Germline CDR1 SGHAT, CDR2 FQNNGV. Trimming took 3 bases from V and 0 from J, leaving 12 bases between them.

In this sample, this clonotype turned up a few times. This chain links TRBV27 with TRBJ2-6; D unresolved. CDR3 length: 17 residues. V lost 11 bases, J lost 1 base, and 21 bases lay in between. The germline CDR1 and CDR2 sequences are MNHEY and SMNVEV (reference sequence). CDR3 sequence (DNA): TGTGCCTCCCAGGAGTCCCCGCTCCGGTCTGGGGCCAACGTCCTGACTTTC. Translated, it gives CASQESPLRSGANVLTF.

The CDR3 loop is CASSDSSGPSYNEQFF. Written as DNA, the CDR3 is TGTGCCAGCAGTGACTCAAGTGGGCCGTCTTACAATGAGCAGTTCTTC. The chain employs TRBV6-4 and TRBJ2-1; no firm D call. This CDR3 region has 16 residues. Germline-derived CDR1 and CDR2 are MRHNA and SNTAGT. Trimming pared 0 bases from V and 4 bases from J, leaving 13 bases between.

V is TRBV4-1 and J is TRBJ1-5; a possible D gene is TRBD1 (6 bases). Germline loops: CDR1 MGHRA, CDR2 YSYEKL. Deletions cut 0 bases from V and 5 bases from J, with 14 bases between. The CDR3 covers 16 residues. CDR3 DNA: TGCGCCAGCAGCCAAGATGGGGGGCCCACACATCAGCCCCAGCATTTT. Protein product: CASSQDGGPTHQPQHF.

The CDR3: CAISEAGAGSHEQFF. The CDR3 DNA reads TGTGCCATCAGTGAGGCAGGGGCGGGTTCCCACGAGCAGTTCTTC. J is TRBJ2-1 and V is TRBV10-3; tentative D call: TRBD1 (6 bases). The CDR3 contains 15 residues. V was clipped by 2 bases and J by 10 bases, with 18 bases between them. Germline lookup yields CDR1 ENHRY and CDR2 SYGVKD.

The table lists this clonotype with a few counts. J is TRBJ2-5 and V is TRBV7-9; D is unresolved. The germline CDR1 and CDR2 sequences are SEHNR and FQNEAQ (reference sequence). The ends were cut back, 5 bases at V and 2 bases at J, with 12 bases in the middle. The CDR3 sequence is 14 residues long. The DNA of the CDR3 is TGTGCCAGCAGCCGCGCCGGTGATCAAGAGACCCAGTACTTC. Translation gives CASSRAGDQETQYF. Drawing the rest from reference TRBV7-9 and TRBJ2-5, the complete variable domain is DTGVSQNPRHKITKRGQNVTFRCDPISEHNRLYWYRQTLGQGPEFLTYFQNEAQLEKSRLLSDRFSAERPKGSFSTLEIQRTEQGDSAMYLCASSRAGDQETQYFGPGTRLLVL.

This clonotype showed up just a few times. This chain joins TRBV30 and TRBJ2-1; D tentatively fits TRBD1 or TRBD2 (5 bases each). The CDR3 sequence is 12 residues long. The germline V and J ends were trimmed by 4 bases and 9 bases, with 13 bases remaining between them. The germline V gene has CDR1 GTSNPN and CDR2 SVGIG (reference sequence). The CDR3 protein is CAWKAGGGEQFF. In DNA, the CDR3 is TGTGCCTGGAAAGCTGGGGGTGGTGAGCAGTTCTTC.

The V and J genes are TRBV6-2 or TRBV6-3 and TRBJ2-2, with D possibly matching TRBD2 (5 bases). The V and J ends lost 8 bases and 9 bases respectively, with 10 bases between them. The CDR3 runs to 11 residues. Looked up from germline, CDR1 is MNHEY and CDR2 is SVGEGT. CDR3 DNA: TGTGCCAGCGGACTTATAAGGGAGCTGTTTTTT. This encodes CASGLIRELFF.

The table lists this clonotype with a few counts. This may arise from a read error, as a much more abundant clone is one base away. The V gene is TRBV2, the J gene TRBJ2-5; the match to TRBD1 covers 8 bases. The J call could be wrong; TRBJ2-7 is a better fit for the DNA end. The CDR3 is 12 amino acids. CDR1 is SNHLY and CDR2 is FYNNEI in the germline V gene. The CDR3 loop reads CASRGQAYEQYF. The CDR3, as DNA: TGTGCCAGCAGGGGACAGGCTTACGAGCAGTACTTC.